The entry below describes one TCR beta chain. The sample is drawn from a study of cytomegalovirus exposure and HLA in healthy donors. Germline CDR1 SEHNR, CDR2 FQNEAQ (reference sequence). The CDR3 totals 14 residues. Trimming took 6 bases from V and 3 from J; bases not matched to a gene: 6. PCR used 60 Vbeta primers and 13 Jbeta primers. Profiling relied on immunoSEQ multiplex PCR, and the TCRdb table lists in-frame clones only, not all of them. Among 100,000 to 150,000 clones, approximately 69% were seen once, and the ten largest hold 4%. The chain links TRBV7-9 to TRBJ2-7, with 9 bases fitting TRBD1. Material: PBMCs. The sequence derives from a man aged 35 to 55 in good health and CMV-seropositive. The DNA of the CDR3 is TGTGCCAGCAGGAGGACAGGGGAGGGCTACGAGCAGTACTTC. This gives the protein CASRRTGEGYEQYF.